The next 26 T cell receptor beta chains were all read from a single sample in a study of blood T cell repertoires in COVID-19. Profiling relied on immunoSEQ multiplex PCR, and the TCRdb table lists in-frame clones only, not all of them. The table includes roughly 110,000 clones, 71% detected once. Sequenced sample: peripheral blood. The receptors shown here come from a human donor with acute or convalescent COVID-19. The donor label of this sample is uncertain.

This clone was counted between two and nine times. The chain employs TRBV24-1 and TRBJ2-7; 10 nucleotides match TRBD1. The CDR3 spans 13 residues. Germline V gene sequence: CDR1 KGHDR, CDR2 SFDVKD. After removal of 9 bases from V and 2 bases from J, the junction contained 3 bases not matched to a gene. The chain's CDR3 is CATSGTGAYEQYF. As DNA, the CDR3 is TGTGCCACCTCAGGGACAGGGGCCTACGAGCAGTACTTC.

This chain connects TRBV9 to TRBJ1-3, with D tentatively TRBD1 (5 bases). The CDR3 has 15 residues. Germline values: CDR1 SGDLS, CDR2 YYNGEE. Between the trimmed V and J ends, which lost 3 bases and 0 bases, there was a span of 10 bases. The CDR3 DNA is TGTGCCAGCAGCGGCAGGGTTGACTCTGGAAACACCATATATTTT. Its protein product is CASSGRVDSGNTIYF.

CDR3 loop: CASSVTASGGKETQYF. The CDR3 region has the DNA TGTGCCAGCAGCGTTACCGCTAGCGGGGGAAAAGAGACCCAGTACTTC. The chain combines TRBV9 with TRBJ2-5; TRBD2 aligns across 10 bases. After removal of 2 bases from V and 3 bases from J, the junction contained 7 bases not matched to a gene. This CDR3 is 16 amino acids long. From germline, CDR1 is SGDLS and CDR2 YYNGEE.

This chain connects TRBV4-1 to TRBJ2-3, with 9 bases matching TRBD2. Germline assignment: CDR1 MGHRA and CDR2 YSYEKL. The trim removed 1 base at V and 2 bases at J, leaving 16 bases unmatched. The CDR3 contains 20 residues. CDR3 bases: TGCGCCAGCAGCCAAGTTCGTAGGGCTAGCGGGGTACGTGACACAGATACGCAGTATTTT. Amino acids: CASSQVRRASGVRDTDTQYF.

This chain uses TRBV9 with TRBJ1-3, with 11 bases identical to TRBD1. CDR1 and CDR2 from the germline V gene are SGDLS and YYNGEE. The CDR3 has 15 amino acids. The J segment lost 1 base and the V segment lost 4 bases, leaving 1 base of the junction unmatched. The CDR3 protein is CASSRDRGSGNTIYF. CDR3 nucleotides: TGTGCCAGCAGCCGGGACAGGGGGTCTGGAAACACCATATATTTT.

The rearrangement joins TRBV11-3 to TRBJ2-2; D not certain. The length of the CDR3 is 13 residues. Between the trimmed V and J ends, which lost 5 bases and 2 bases, there was a span of 6 bases. The germline CDR1 and CDR2 sequences are SGHNT and YENEEA. CDR3 amino acids: CASSPSNTGELFF. CDR3 bases: TGTGCCAGCAGCCCCTCCAACACCGGGGAGCTGTTTTTT.

The CDR3 region has the DNA TGTGCCAGCAGTTGTAATCAAACTCCGGGACAGGGTAGGGTAATTAGCAATCAGCCCCAGCATTTT. Its protein product is CASSCNQTPGQGRVISNQPQHF. The V call is TRBV27, the J call TRBJ1-5, with TRBD1 matching over 9 bases. Trimming cost V 4 bases and J 0 bases; bases outside gene matches: 22. The CDR3 has 22 residues. Looked up from germline, CDR1 is MNHEY and CDR2 is SMNVEV (reference sequence).

The V and J genes are TRBV19 and TRBJ1-5, with D possibly TRBD1 on 5 matching bases. CDR3 length: 12 residues. The V and J ends lost 8 bases and 2 bases respectively, with 7 bases between them. Germline lookup yields CDR1 LNHDA and CDR2 SQIVND (reference sequence). The CDR3 DNA follows: TGTGCCAGTGGGGGGGGCAATCAGCCCCAGCATTTT. The encoded protein is CASGGGNQPQHF.

The rearrangement links TRBV6-5 to TRBJ1-6, with a possible D match to TRBD1 (5 bases). The germline CDR1 and CDR2 sequences are MNHEY and SVGAGI. Between the trimmed V and J ends, which lost 11 bases and 9 bases, there was a span of 17 bases. The CDR3 is made up of 13 amino acids. Here the CDR3 reads CAGGTDRRSPLHF. The CDR3, as DNA: TGTGCCGGGGGGACTGACCGTCGTTCACCCCTCCACTTT.

The chain uses TRBV7-9 and TRBJ2-7; 8 nucleotides line up with TRBD1. This CDR3 contains 13 residues. From germline, CDR1 is SEHNR and CDR2 FQNEAQ (reference sequence). The junction had 6 bases not matched to a gene; V was cut back by 5 bases and J by 6 bases. The CDR3 loop reads CASSPQGVSEQYF. The DNA of the CDR3 is TGTGCCAGCAGCCCACAGGGGGTGTCCGAGCAGTACTTC.

The chain has TRBV11-2 and TRBJ2-7, with D perhaps TRBD2 (6 bases). V lost 1 base and J lost 3, with 7 bases in between. This CDR3 comprises 13 residues. Germline values: CDR1 SGHAT, CDR2 FQNNGV. CDR3 bases: TGTGCCAGCAGCTTAGGGACTAACTACGAGCAGTACGTC. It encodes CASSLGTNYEQYV.

For this clone: Other DNA sequences from this sample encode an identical CDR3 as well. The chain couples TRBV6-5 to TRBJ1-2; 9 nucleotides align to TRBD1. The germline V gene encodes CDR1 MNHEY and CDR2 SVGAGI. The J segment lost 8 bases and the V segment lost 3 bases, leaving 7 bases of the junction unmatched. The CDR3 extends over 14 amino acids. The DNA for the CDR3 is TGTGCCAGCAGTTATTCACAGGGGGCAGGGGGCTACACCTTC. As protein: CASSYSQGAGGYTF.

This clone was counted ten times or more. The chain's CDR3 is CASSPGLAGTTGELFF. In DNA, the CDR3 is TGTGCCAGCTCACCGGGACTAGCGGGTACCACCGGGGAGCTGTTTTTT. V usage is TRBV18 and J usage is TRBJ2-2; TRBD2 agrees at 12 bases. The CDR3 covers 16 residues. The V gene end was trimmed by 3 bases and the J gene end by 4 bases; junction bases not matched to a gene: 3. CDR1 is KGHSH and CDR2 is LQKENI in the germline V gene.

The chain combines TRBV29-1 with TRBJ2-7, with TRBD1 as a possible D gene (5 bases). Germline V lookup: CDR1 SQVTM, CDR2 ANQGSEA. The length of the CDR3 is 12 residues. V was shortened by 2 bases and J by 4 bases, with 9 bases between the two germline ends. The CDR3 coding sequence is TGCAGCGTTGAACCCAGGGTGTACGAGCAGTACGTC. Residues: CSVEPRVYEQYV.

The genes are TRBV4-1 and TRBJ1-3; 8 bases agree with TRBD1. There are 16 residues in the CDR3. J lost 0 bases, V lost 4 bases, and 5 bases had no gene match. Germline V lookup: CDR1 MGHRA, CDR2 YSYEKL. In DNA form, the CDR3 reads TGCGCCAGCAGCCGAACGGGACAGGACTCTGGAAACACCATATATTTT. Residues: CASSRTGQDSGNTIYF.

This clone has only a few counts. The J gene is TRBJ2-7, the V gene TRBV6-1, with TRBD1 identical over 12 bases. The germline V gene has CDR1 MNHNS and CDR2 SASEGT. This CDR3 comprises 15 residues. Germline trimming cut 6 bases from V and 3 bases from J; bases unmatched to any gene: 6. Written as DNA, the CDR3 is TGTGCCAGCAGGGTCCGGGACAGGGGGCTCTACGAGCAGTACTTC. Translation gives CASRVRDRGLYEQYF.

This sequence joins TRBV19 and TRBJ2-5; the match to TRBD2 covers 9 bases. V dropped 6 bases and J dropped 1; count of bases not matched to a gene: 6. Germline CDR1 is LNHDA and CDR2 is SQIVND (reference sequence). The CDR3 runs 15 residues. The CDR3 DNA sequence: TGTGCCAGTAGACGTAGCGGGGGTCTCCAAGAGACCCAGTACTTC. Translated: CASRRSGGLQETQYF.

This clone appeared once. This chain connects TRBV5-6 to TRBJ1-6, with D possibly being TRBD1 (5 bases). The CDR3 runs to 14 residues. Germline-derived CDR1 and CDR2 are SGHDT and YYEEEE. Trimming left V 7 bases short and J 8 bases short, with 16 bases between. The CDR3: CASRQGFDDSPLHF. The CDR3 DNA reads TGTGCCAGCCGGCAGGGTTTTGACGATTCACCCCTCCACTTT.

The sample holds many counts of this clone. The chain is built from TRBV2 and TRBJ1-2; 9 bases match TRBD1. The germline V gene encodes CDR1 SNHLY and CDR2 FYNNEI. CDR3 length: 15 residues. Losses at the gene ends were 2 bases for V and 4 bases for J; bases not matched to a gene: 5. The CDR3 DNA reads as TGTGCCAGCAGTGAAACAGGGGGCGCGAGCTATGGCTACACCTTC. As protein: CASSETGGASYGYTF.

This clone came up once. The chain recombines TRBV5-1 with TRBJ2-1; D not resolved. Germline lookup yields CDR1 SGHRS and CDR2 YFSETQ. CDR3 length: 14 amino acids. Trimming shortened V by 4 bases and J by 8 bases, and 16 bases separated the two germline ends. The CDR3 DNA follows: TGCGCCAGCAGCCCTTCCAGGTCCCCATATGAGCAGTTCTTC. It yields the protein CASSPSRSPYEQFF.

This clone was counted between two and nine times. The chain carries TRBV5-1 and TRBJ2-4, with D possibly matching TRBD1 (7 bases). Trimming left V 4 bases short and J 1 base short, with 15 bases between. This CDR3 comprises 16 residues. Germline V gives CDR1 SGHRS, CDR2 YFSETQ. CDR3: CASSPTGAGAKNIQYF. CDR3 nucleotides: TGCGCCAGCAGCCCCACAGGGGCGGGGGCCAAAAACATTCAGTACTTC.

The V and J genes are TRBV4-1 and TRBJ1-6; a weak D match, TRBD1 (6 bases). There are 15 residues in the CDR3. CDR1 and CDR2 (germline): MGHRA, YSYEKL. With 0 bases removed from V and 14 bases from J, the gap between germline ends came to 17 bases. In nucleotides, the CDR3 is TGCGCCAGCAGCCAAGATAGGCAGGGGCGTCTAGCCCTCCACTTT. Protein sequence: CASSQDRQGRLALHF.

This chain uses TRBV14 with TRBJ2-1, with D possibly TRBD1 on 6 matching bases. The V gene lost 1 base and the J gene lost 8 bases, with 12 bases spanning the gap. The CDR3 is 14 residues long. CDR1 is SGHDN and CDR2 is FVKESK in the germline V gene. The CDR3 sequence: CASSQGGGVDEQFF. The CDR3 DNA reads TGTGCCAGCAGCCAAGGAGGGGGTGTGGATGAGCAGTTCTTC.

The chain joins TRBV4-1 to TRBJ2-5; TRBD2 aligns across 11 bases. There are 16 residues in the CDR3. CDR1 and CDR2 (germline): MGHRA, YSYEKL. Germline trimming cut 1 base from V and 5 bases from J; bases unmatched to any gene: 6. CDR3 sequence reads: CASSQGLAGGGETQYF. CDR3 DNA sequence: TGCGCCAGCAGCCAAGGCCTAGCGGGGGGTGGTGAGACCCAGTACTTC.

This clone was recorded a few times. This rearrangement joins TRBV5-6 to TRBJ2-7, with TRBD2 matching over 7 bases. Germline trimming cut 3 bases from V and 6 bases from J; bases unmatched to any gene: 3. CDR1 SGHDT and CDR2 YYEEEE come from the germline V gene. CDR3 size: 12 residues. CDR3 bases: TGTGCCAGCAGCTATGGGGGGGGCGAGCAGTACGTC. Amino acids: CASSYGGGEQYV.

This clone has only one observation. The V call is TRBV3-1 (or the pseudogene TRBV3-2), the J call TRBJ2-2; no firm D call. The CDR3 consists of 13 residues. Deletions cut 4 bases from V and 3 bases from J, with 6 bases between. CDR1 LGHDT and CDR2 YNNKEL come from the germline V gene (reference sequence). The CDR3 region is CASSLADTGELFF. The CDR3 region has the DNA TGTGCCAGCAGCCTAGCAGACACCGGGGAGCTGTTTTTT.